What follows describes a single T cell receptor (beta chain). The data were obtained in a study of blood T cell repertoires in COVID-19. The wider study: From the United States, Italy and Spain came samples of acute and convalescent COVID-19. Sources were T cells, B-cell-depleted T cells, or PBMCs; the material itself was cDNA or gDNA.

Germline-derived CDR1 and CDR2 are MNHNY and SVGAGI (reference sequence). Trimming removed 7 bases at V and 8 bases at J, with 14 bases between. CDR3 length equals 13 residues. As processed by the authors: The authors estimated nucleated cell counts from reference gene primer amplification. Only in-frame clones appear in the TCRdb table, and some are missing; sequencing was by immunoSEQ multiplex PCR. V and J calls plus clone size are reproduced from that table; the DNA served to infer D and trimming. The sample holds a few hundred thousand clones, around 80% seen once. This receptor was identified in a woman of 80 years or more with acute or convalescent COVID-19. This sequence joins TRBV6-6 and TRBJ1-4, with D possibly being TRBD1 (5 bases). The specimen sequenced was peripheral blood. The CDR3 here is CASKGSRHEKLFF. The DNA of the CDR3 is TGTGCCAGCAAGGGGTCACGACACGAAAAACTGTTTTTT.